One TCR beta chain is described in this entry. The CDR3 is made up of 15 amino acids. J lost 1 base, V lost 3 bases, and 2 bases had no gene match. CDR1 and CDR2 (germline): SGHVS, FQNEAQ. This entry is derived from a study of blood T cell repertoires in COVID-19. Study in general: The United States, Italy and Spain supplied acute and convalescent COVID-19 samples.

Only in-frame clones appear in the TCRdb table, and some are missing; sequencing was by immunoSEQ multiplex PCR. Counted here are 55,000 or so clones, 82% occurring once; the ten biggest clones make up about 6.4%. The sample taken for sequencing was peripheral blood. J is TRBJ2-3 and V is TRBV7-8; 9 nucleotides align to TRBD2. The TCR was taken from a human donor in a cohort sampled during active or convalescent COVID-19. As DNA, the CDR3 is TGTGCCAGCAGCTTTTCTAGCGGGGGCACAGATACGCAGTATTTT. Translating gives CASSFSSGGTDTQYF.